Following are 17 T cell receptor beta chains from one sample sequenced in a study of T cell repertoires in cytomegalovirus infection (dated by TCRdb to between 2019 and 2020). The sample's treatment or condition label, in plain terms: in vitro stimulation with specific CMV peptide epitopes to enrich CMV-specific T cells. The listed sequencing device is Illumina HiSeq 1500. In TCRdb, the public reads were trimmed at Q25 with fastp and aligned with MiXCR, with productive beta chains retained. Rows matching on CDR3 protein sequence are summarized as one entry with the most common DNA and genes. The sample records about 920,000 distinct CDR3 sequences, roughly 31% of which are singletons. The leading ten clones occupy about 14% of the sample. Antigens for these TCRs are unknown. This specimen was cultured CD8+ T cells from PBMCs, taken from culture after CMV antigen stimulation. The receptors come from a human donor in good health (CMV status not recorded). Some clones in this sample may be carry-over from other donors' samples.

The CDR3 nucleotides are TGTGCCAGCAGCTCTAGAGCGGGGCGGCCCTACAATGAGCAGTTCTTC. Its translation is CASSSRAGRPYNEQFF. J is TRBJ2-1 and V is TRBV13, with 7 bases identical to TRBD2. The germline CDR1 and CDR2 sequences are PRHDT and FYEKMQ (reference sequence). The V and J ends lost 4 bases and 2 bases, in that order; junction bases with no gene match: 8. This CDR3 region has 16 residues.

This clonotype was observed a few times. The rearrangement uses TRBV6-6 and TRBJ2-1; 10 nucleotides agree with TRBD2. The V gene end was trimmed by 9 bases and the J gene end by 10 bases; junction bases not matched to a gene: 12. The CDR3 spans 14 residues. Germline CDR1 and CDR2: MNHNY and SVGAGI (reference sequence). The chain's CDR3 is CASNLAGGPVEQFF. The DNA for the CDR3 is TGTGCCAGTAACTTAGCGGGGGGCCCAGTAGAGCAGTTCTTC.

This chain connects TRBV24-1 to TRBJ2-7; possible D gene TRBD1, 6 bases. V lost 3 bases and J lost 7, with 9 bases in between. Germline-derived CDR1 and CDR2 are KGHDR and SFDVKD. This CDR3 comprises 12 residues. This CDR3 reads CATSDTGTEQYF. The CDR3 bases are TGTGCCACCAGTGATACAGGGACGGAGCAGTACTTC.

This clonotype was counted only a few times. The CDR3 spells CASSLGDSGGETQYF. The CDR3 DNA sequence: TGTGCCAGCAGCTTAGGTGACAGCGGCGGAGAGACCCAGTACTTC. The chain links TRBV7-9 to TRBJ2-5, with D perhaps TRBD1 or TRBD2 (5 bases each). The CDR3 loop spans 15 amino acids. V lost 1 base, J lost 4 bases, and 13 bases lay in between. CDR1 is SEHNR and CDR2 is FQNEAQ in the germline V gene (reference sequence).

The rearrangement joins TRBV19 to TRBJ2-1; D possibly matches TRBD1 or TRBD2 (6 bases each). Germline assignment: CDR1 LNHDA and CDR2 SQIVND (reference sequence). The ends were cut back, 10 bases at V and 15 bases at J, with 19 bases in the middle. The CDR3 loop spans 11 amino acids. The CDR3 bases are TGTGCCACCCAAGGGGGGACGTACTGGTTCTTC. Translation gives CATQGGTYWFF.

The genes are TRBV6-1 and TRBJ1-4, with 8 bases that match TRBD1. The V and J ends lost 10 bases and 7 bases, in that order; junction bases with no gene match: 11. CDR3 length equals 14 residues. CDR1 MNHNS and CDR2 SASEGT come from the germline V gene. Here the CDR3 DNA reads TGTGCCACCGCAAAACAGGGGGTGGGTGAAAAACTGTTTTTT. Amino acid sequence: CATAKQGVGEKLFF.

The chain has TRBV9 and TRBJ2-5, with 7 bases matching TRBD1. The CDR3 is 15 amino acids. Per the germline V gene, CDR1 is SGDLS and CDR2 is YYNGEE. The trim removed 3 bases at V and 4 bases at J, leaving 9 bases unmatched. The CDR3 DNA follows: TGTGCCAGCAGCGGAGGGACAGCGTACGGAGAGACCCAGTACTTC. This encodes CASSGGTAYGETQYF.

This sequence joins TRBV6-2 or TRBV6-3 and TRBJ1-1; D remains ambiguous. Trimming removed 6 bases at V and 10 bases at J, with 18 bases between. CDR3 length: 13 amino acids. CDR1 and CDR2 (germline): MNHEY, SVGEGT. The CDR3 loop reads CASSPGKFYGAFF. DNA for the CDR3: TGTGCCAGCAGCCCCGGCAAGTTCTACGGAGCTTTCTTT.

This rearrangement joins TRBV9 to TRBJ1-1; D gene uncertain. This CDR3 is built from 11 residues. Germline loops: CDR1 SGDLS, CDR2 YYNGEE. V lost 4 bases to trimming and J lost 7 bases, with 8 bases between them. The CDR3 loop is CASSSEGEAFF. The CDR3 region has the DNA TGTGCCAGCAGCAGTGAAGGTGAAGCTTTCTTT.

There are a few counts of this clonotype. The chain recombines TRBV28 with TRBJ2-7; 13 nucleotides match TRBD2. The CDR3 sequence is 16 residues long. With 2 bases clipped from V and 4 bases from J, the junction kept 5 bases outside the gene matches. Germline-derived CDR1 and CDR2 are MDHEN and SYDVKM. The CDR3 DNA reads TGTGCCAGCAGTTTACAGACTAGCGGGGGGACTTACGAGCAGTACGTC. Protein: CASSLQTSGGTYEQYV.

CDR3 loop: CASRPGTGHNEQYV. DNA for the CDR3: TGTGCCAGCAGGCCCGGGACAGGGCACAACGAGCAGTACGTC. This sequence joins TRBV6-6 and TRBJ2-7, with 9 positions matching TRBD1. This CDR3 contains 14 residues. J lost 5 bases, V lost 6 bases, and 8 bases had no gene match. Looked up from germline, CDR1 is MNHNY and CDR2 is SVGAGI (reference sequence).

This clonotype was seen many times. The rearrangement uses TRBV7-9 and TRBJ2-7, with 7 bases aligning to TRBD1. Trimming cost V 5 bases and J 3 bases; bases outside gene matches: 4. The CDR3 runs to 13 residues. Per germline, CDR1 SEHNR and CDR2 FQNEAQ (reference sequence). CDR3 in amino acids: CASSPGGVYEQYF. DNA of the CDR3: TGTGCCAGCAGCCCAGGGGGTGTCTACGAGCAGTACTTC.

A few counts support this clonotype. The chain has TRBV19 and TRBJ1-1; D might be TRBD1 (5 bases). The CDR3 is 14 residues long. Germline CDR1 and CDR2: LNHDA and SQIVND (reference sequence). V lost 4 bases and J lost 11, with 20 bases in between. The CDR3 is CASSTPQMDTWAFF. Written as DNA, the CDR3 is TGTGCCAGTAGTACCCCCCAGATGGACACCTGGGCTTTCTTT. Looking up the rest from reference TRBV19 and TRBJ1-1 gives the full variable domain: DGGITQSPKYLFRKEGQNVTLSCEQNLNHDAMYWYRQDPGQGLRLIYYSQIVNDFQKGDIAEGYSVSREKKESFPLTVTSAQKNPTAFYLCASSTPQMDTWAFFGQGTRLTVV.

V usage is TRBV5-6 and J usage is TRBJ1-2; no firm D call. V lost 4 bases and J 3 bases, leaving 16 bases between the germline ends. CDR3 size: 15 residues. CDR1 and CDR2 (germline): SGHDT, YYEEEE. The CDR3 nucleotides read TGTGCCAGCAGCCAACCTCGGACGGGCGACTATGGCTACACCTTC. Protein sequence: CASSQPRTGDYGYTF.

The chain recombines TRBV11-2 with TRBJ2-2; D is undetermined. CDR1 SGHAT and CDR2 FQNNGV come from the germline V gene. The CDR3 covers 16 residues. With 1 base removed from V and 0 bases from J, the gap between germline ends came to 9 bases. This CDR3 is CASSLAGNANTGELFF. In DNA form, the CDR3 reads TGTGCCAGCAGCTTAGCAGGAAACGCGAACACCGGGGAGCTGTTTTTT.

This clonotype was seen a handful of times. The chain combines TRBV28 with TRBJ1-5, with 10 bases fitting TRBD1. The CDR3 totals 17 residues. Germline CDR1 reads MDHEN; CDR2 reads SYDVKM. Trimming took 5 bases from V and 4 from J; bases not matched to a gene: 11. The CDR3 DNA sequence: TGTGCCAGCAGTCAACCCGGGACAGGGGCTGGGAATCAGCCCCAGCATTTT. Residues: CASSQPGTGAGNQPQHF.

V is TRBV19 and J is TRBJ2-1, with TRBD2 as a possible D gene (7 bases). This CDR3 has 15 residues. Germline V lookup: CDR1 LNHDA, CDR2 SQIVND (reference sequence). The V and J ends lost 10 bases and 1 base respectively, with 17 bases between them. The CDR3: CAISKGGSSYNEQFF. The CDR3 DNA follows: TGTGCCATTTCAAAGGGGGGGAGTTCCTACAATGAGCAGTTCTTC.